This TCR beta chain derives from a study of blood T cells in healthy people across ages. For the study at large: Capturing about one barcoded beta molecule per two T cells was achieved by template switching.

Through a sample-barcoded 5' primer and a J-beta primer mix, a second PCR was run for roughly 7 to 12 cycles. TCRdb called the 5' RACE reads again in MiXCR, with one record for every CDR3 protein. Of 1.5 million to 2 million distinct CDR3 sequences in the sample, 39% are singletons; the top ten hold about 21%. This clonotype was observed a few times. What it recognizes is unknown. Regarding the study as a whole: A roughly linear fall in TCR beta diversity per million T cells was seen with increasing age.

There are 12 residues in the CDR3. Germline V gives CDR1 MNHEY, CDR2 SVGEGT. V was clipped by 6 bases and J by 12 bases, with 16 bases between them. Sequencing used blood. The chain carries TRBV6-2 or TRBV6-3 and TRBJ2-3; the D is unclear. This clonotype was sampled from a human donor in good health. The DNA of the CDR3 is TGTGCCAGCAGCCTTCAACGCGGAGTTCAGTATTTT. Translation gives CASSLQRGVQYF.